One and the same sample provided the 5 T cell receptor beta chains below, sequenced in a study of CXCR3-negative and CXCR3-positive naive CD8 T cells. Study-level points and caveats: In CXCR3-positive naive cells, the TRB CDR3s were more hydrophobic than in CXCR3-negative naive cells.

Each TRB cDNA library was prepared by 5' RACE (with UMI labels). With the 5' RACE reads reprocessed, TCRdb shows one record per CDR3 protein and no DNA. This table lists about 63,000 distinct CDR3 sequences. For these receptors, no antigen is known. The sequenced sample was naive CXCR3+ CD8+ T cells from blood. Sample subset: CD45RO-CCR7+CD27+CD95- naive CD8+ T cells expressing CXCR3 (TNR3+). These receptors were obtained from a human donor in good health. Some clones in this sample may be carry-over from other donors' samples.

The gene calls are TRBV28 and TRBJ2-2; TCRdb reports TRBD2, a call that lacks DNA to check it against. Germline V gene sequence: CDR1 MDHEN, CDR2 SYDVKM. The CDR3 contains 14 residues. CDR3 amino acids: CASSYASASRELFF. Full variable domain (remainder filled in from reference TRBV28 and TRBJ2-2): DVKVTQSSRYLVKRTGEKVFLECVQDMDHENMFWYRQDPGLGLRLIYFSYDVKMKEKGDIPEGYSVSREKKERFSLILESASTNQTSMYLCASSYASASRELFFGEGSRLTVL.

The chain is built from TRBV19 and TRBJ2-5. The CDR3 contains 14 residues. CDR1 and CDR2 (germline): LNHDA, SQIVND (reference sequence). The CDR3 sequence: CASKKAVTQETQYF.

The V call is TRBV6-6, the J call TRBJ2-1; the D call of TRBD2 rests on TCRdb alone, since no DNA is present to check it. Germline lookup yields CDR1 MNHNY and CDR2 SVGAGI (reference sequence). This CDR3 comprises 15 residues. CDR3 residues: CASSLGLAPYNEQFF.

The chain has TRBV4-1 and TRBJ2-5; TCRdb reports TRBD2, a call that lacks DNA to check it against. Germline V lookup: CDR1 MGHRA, CDR2 YSYEKL. The CDR3 is 17 amino acids. The CDR3 sequence is CASSQDLAGGTQETQYF.

The V call is TRBV29-1, the J call TRBJ2-2; the TCRdb call, TRBD1, lacks DNA for checking. The CDR3 is 13 residues long. The germline V gene has CDR1 SQVTM and CDR2 ANQGSEA. The CDR3 region is CSAGTANTGELFF.